This T cell receptor beta chain is from a study of T cells in Graves' hyperthyroidism and ophthalmopathy. Study at large: Peripheral blood was taken when the disease was first diagnosed, before any treatment began.

Study-wide results and limits: In the blood, most expanded thyroid clonotypes above 0.001 appeared as well.

In the case of this clonotype: The antigen is not known.

Deletions cut 0 bases from V and 9 bases from J, with 14 bases between. The CDR3 runs to 13 residues. CDR1 and CDR2 from the germline V gene are GTSNPN and SVGIG (reference sequence). Researchers amplified the TCR beta CDR3 regions from RNA transcripts. TCR CDR3 underwent first-round RT-PCR with the HTBI primer set. One entry per CDR3 protein, called by TCRdb with MiXCR from the multiplex PCR reads. Here the sample spans about 380,000 distinct CDR3 sequences, 11% to 15% being singletons. The specimen sequenced was blood. The TCR was taken from a woman aged 60 to 75 with Graves' hyperthyroidism. The chain combines TRBV30 with TRBJ2-5, with D tentatively TRBD2 (5 bases). CDR3 residues: CAWSVPPGESQYF. The CDR3 DNA reads TGTGCCTGGAGTGTACCTCCCGGGGAGTCCCAGTACTTC.